A selection of T cell receptor beta chains follows, all from one sample in a study of breast tumors, draining lymph nodes, adjacent tissues. TCRdb reanalysed the multiplex PCR reads using MiXCR and keeps one entry per CDR3 protein. The data contain 150,000 to 250,000 distinct CDR3 sequences, roughly 31% of them singletons. Sequencing was performed on axillary lymph node tissue. These receptors originate from a female donor with breast cancer. Some clones in this sample may be carry-over from other donors' samples. Each CDR3 is given with its conserved first and last residue. Each record gives: clone size, V gene, D gene, J gene, CDR3 DNA, CDR3 protein. A D gene is named only where the DNA matches it firmly. For some rows the clone size is stated as once, few or many, or as a class when expanded; others skip it.

many	TRBV3-1	NA	TRBJ2-5	TGTGCCAGCAGCCAACAAGTGGGGGGAGGAGAGACCCAGTACTTC	CASSQQVGGGETQYF
many	TRBV20-1	NA	TRBJ1-4	TGCAGTGCTAGAGGCCGCCGGGGGCTGGGCGAAAAACTGTTTTTT	CSARGRRGLGEKLFF
NA	TRBV10-2	TRBD2	TRBJ2-5	TGCGCCAGCAGCGGGACTAGCGGTAATCAAGAGACCCAGTACTTC	CASSGTSGNQETQYF
NA	TRBV6-5	NA	TRBJ2-7	TGTGCCACCACTCGCGTTTCCTCCTACGAGCAGTACTTC	CATTRVSSYEQYF
many	TRBV14	TRBD1	TRBJ1-2	TGTGCCAGCAGCCTTTCGAAGGGGACAGGGGGCAATGGCTACACCTTC	CASSLSKGTGGNGYTF
few	TRBV7-2	NA	TRBJ2-7	TGTGCCAGCAGCTTGGCCTGGGCTACCTACGAGCAGTACTTC	CASSLAWATYEQYF
NA	TRBV28	TRBD1	TRBJ1-2	TGTGCCAGCAGTGACCGACAGGGGGGGTCCTATGGCTACACCTTC	CASSDRQGGSYGYTF
NA	TRBV28	TRBD1	TRBJ1-5	TGTGCCAGCAGTCCTCCCCGACAGGGATCAAATCAGCCCCAGCATTTT	CASSPPRQGSNQPQHF
many	TRBV10-3	NA	TRBJ1-2	TGTGCCATCAGTGAGAAAGGACACTTCTATGGCTACACCTTC	CAISEKGHFYGYTF
many	TRBV27	NA	TRBJ2-1	TGTGCCAGCAGTTTTTCAGCGATGGAGAATGAGCAGTTCTTC	CASSFSAMENEQFF
many	TRBV5-1	NA	TRBJ2-2	TGCGCCAGCAGCGAGGGACATATGAACACCGGGGAGCTGTTTTTT	CASSEGHMNTGELFF
many	TRBV5-1	NA	TRBJ2-3	TGCGCCAGCAGCTCGGGGACGGTTAGCACAGATACGCAGTATTTT	CASSSGTVSTDTQYF
NA	TRBV7-9	NA	TRBJ1-5	TGTGCCAGCAGCTTAGGTCGGGGTAGCAATCAGCCCCAGCATTTT	CASSLGRGSNQPQHF
NA	TRBV3-1	NA	TRBJ2-3	TGTGCCAGCAGCCAAGTCCGGGGAACCTACGAGCTGTACTTT	CASSQVRGTYELYF
NA	TRBV28	TRBD2	TRBJ2-3	TGTGCCAGCAGTCGAAGCACCATACTAGCGTTACGAGGTACGCAGTATTTT	CASSRSTILALRGTQYF
NA	TRBV5-1	NA	TRBJ1-1	TGCGCCAGCAGCTTGGTTGGAGGGTCGAGTGAAGGTTTCTTT	CASSLVGGSSEGFF
NA	TRBV19	NA	TRBJ1-1	TGTGCCAGTAGTACCGCAGGGAGGCGGTTGACTGAAGCTTTCTTT	CASSTAGRRLTEAFF
many	TRBV6-5	NA	TRBJ2-1	TGTGCCAGCAGTTATGTTAAGGGGGACAATGAGCAGTTCTTC	CASSYVKGDNEQFF
many	TRBV5-6	TRBD1	TRBJ1-2	TGTGCCAGCAGCTCCTGGACAGGGAGACGTCAGGGCTACACCTTC	CASSSWTGRRQGYTF
once	TRBV2	NA	TRBJ2-5	TGTGCCCTCAAGGGGGTGGGGGTAGAGACCCAGTACTTC	CALKGVGVETQYF
NA	TRBV9	NA	TRBJ1-2	TGTGCCAGCAGCGTAGCCCCGACTCCGGAGGGCTACACCTTC	CASSVAPTPEGYTF
NA	TRBV2	NA	TRBJ1-1	TGTGCCAGCAATTTAGACAGGCGGGGCACTGAAGCTTTCTTT	CASNLDRRGTEAFF
many	TRBV20-1	NA	TRBJ2-5	TGCAGTGCTATGCTGCTCTCTTTGGGGGAGACCCAGTACTTC	CSAMLLSLGETQYF
many	TRBV5-1	NA	TRBJ2-5	TGCGCCAGCAGTAGTACCCAGTACTTC	CASSSTQYF
many	TRBV5-1	NA	TRBJ2-3	TGCGCCAGCAGCTCGGGTGGAACAGATACGCAGTATTTT	CASSSGGTDTQYF
many	TRBV9	NA	TRBJ2-2	TGTGCCAGCAGCCCCTCGGGACTGCACACCGGGGAGCTGTTTTTT	CASSPSGLHTGELFF
many	TRBV20-1	NA	TRBJ2-7	TGCAGTGCTACCCCAAGGTCCTACGAGCAGTACTTC	CSATPRSYEQYF
many	TRBV7-6	TRBD2	TRBJ2-3	TGTGCCAGCAGCTTGAGGACTAGCGGGGGCTCAGATACGCAGTATTTT	CASSLRTSGGSDTQYF
many	TRBV4-3	TRBD1	TRBJ2-1	TGCGCCAGCAGCCCATTGACAGGGGGTTTCGATGAGCAGTTCTTC	CASSPLTGGFDEQFF
many	TRBV15	NA	TRBJ2-5	TGTGCCACCAGCAGAAGGGCACGGGCGGACAGAGAGACCCAGTACTTC	CATSRRARADRETQYF
many	TRBV6-5	TRBD1	TRBJ2-7	TGTGCCAGCAGCCGAGGACAGGATTCCTACGAGCAGTACTTC	CASSRGQDSYEQYF
many	TRBV3-1	TRBD2	TRBJ2-7	TGTGCCAGCAGGAGGTCTAGCGGGAGCGAGCAGTACTTC	CASRRSSGSEQYF
few	TRBV6-2/TRBV6-3	NA	TRBJ1-3	TGTGCCAGCAGTTACTCTGGAAACACCATATATTTT	CASSYSGNTIYF
NA	TRBV20-1	NA	TRBJ2-6	TGCAGTGCTCCCTCTAGCGCCTCGAGTGCGGCCAACGTCCTGACTTTC	CSAPSSASSAANVLTF
NA	TRBV6-5	TRBD1	TRBJ1-5	TGTGCCAGCATTTGCAGGGGGCAAGTCAATCAGCCCCAGCATTTT	CASICRGQVNQPQHF
many	TRBV20-1	TRBD2	TRBJ2-3	TGCAGTGCTCGACGGGGACTAGCGGGATGGGGGCCCCCAGATACGCAGTATTTT	CSARRGLAGWGPPDTQYF
many	TRBV20-1	TRBD2	TRBJ2-7	TGCAGTGCTAGAGATAGGCTAGCGGGAACCTACGAGCAGTACTTC	CSARDRLAGTYEQYF
NA	TRBV7-9	TRBD1	TRBJ1-2	TGTGCCAGCAGCTCCCGAGCATTTGGGACAGGGGGCTACCCCTTC	CASSSRAFGTGGYPF
many	TRBV20-1	NA	TRBJ2-6	TGCAGTGCTAGAGATTGGGCTTCTGGGGCCAACGTCCTGACTTTC	CSARDWASGANVLTF
many	TRBV7-3	NA	TRBJ2-1	TGTGCCAGCAGCTTAACGTCCCGGAATGAGCAGTTCTTC	CASSLTSRNEQFF
many	TRBV24-1	NA	TRBJ2-5	TGTGCCACCAGTGACTACGGTCAAGAGACCCAGTACTTC	CATSDYGQETQYF
few	TRBV6-2/TRBV6-3	NA	TRBJ2-7	TGTGCCAGCAGTTCCTCGGGGGCCGGGTCCTACGAGCAGTACTTC	CASSSSGAGSYEQYF
NA	TRBV20-1	TRBD2	TRBJ2-3	TGCAGTGCTAGAGTCAGTAGCGGGAAGGGTACAGATACGCAGTATTTT	CSARVSSGKGTDTQYF
NA	TRBV15	TRBD2	TRBJ2-1	TGTGCCACCAGCACACTAGCGGGAGGTTACAATGAGCAGTTCTTC	CATSTLAGGYNEQFF
many	TRBV5-8	TRBD2	TRBJ2-3	TGTGCCAGCAGCTCCAGGACTAGCGGGAGGGCCTTCACAGATACGCAGTATTTT	CASSSRTSGRAFTDTQYF
once	TRBV27	NA	TRBJ1-6	TGTGCCAGCAGTTTGATCCCCCCCACGGGATCCTATAATTCACCCCTCCACTTT	CASSLIPPTGSYNSPLHF
NA	TRBV2	TRBD1	TRBJ1-2	TGTGCCAGCAGTGAATCGGGGACAGGGTCATTATCCTATGGCTACACCTTC	CASSESGTGSLSYGYTF
many	TRBV12-3/TRBV12-4	NA	TRBJ2-7	TGTGCCAGCAGTTTTAGCGGAAGTGGATTCTACGAGCAGTACTTC	CASSFSGSGFYEQYF
NA	TRBV6-6	TRBD1	TRBJ1-6	TGTGCCAGCAGACCCCCGGGACAGGATAATTCACCCCTCCACTTT	CASRPPGQDNSPLHF
many	TRBV18	NA	TRBJ1-5	TGTGCCAGCTCACCGACACGTAGCAATCAGCCCCAGCATTTT	CASSPTRSNQPQHF
many	TRBV20-1	NA	TRBJ1-2	TGCAGTGCCACCCGGGACTCGATCTATGGCTACACCTTC	CSATRDSIYGYTF
many	TRBV20-1	NA	TRBJ1-1	TGCAGTGCTAGGCTTAACACTGAAGCTTTCTTT	CSARLNTEAFF
many	TRBV3-1	TRBD2	TRBJ2-5	TGTGCCAGCAGCCAACGGGGGGGGCTAGAGACCCAGTACTTC	CASSQRGGLETQYF
NA	TRBV5-1	TRBD1	TRBJ1-1	TGCGCCAGCAGCGAACAGGGGGACACTGAAGCTTTCTTT	CASSEQGDTEAFF
many	TRBV20-1	TRBD2	TRBJ2-1	TGCAGTGCTAGACTAGCGGGGGGGATGGTGGATGAGCAGTTCTTC	CSARLAGGMVDEQFF
NA	TRBV5-1	NA	TRBJ1-1	TGCGCCAGCAGCAAATGGGGTAGCACTGAAGCTTTCTTT	CASSKWGSTEAFF
many	TRBV2	TRBD2	TRBJ2-1	TGTGCCAGCAGGGGGACTAGCCGCCCCTACAATGAGCAGTTCTTC	CASRGTSRPYNEQFF
NA	TRBV11-2	NA	TRBJ1-5	TGTGCCAGCAGCTTAAATACGGGGAATCAGCCCCAGCATTTT	CASSLNTGNQPQHF
NA	TRBV3-1	NA	TRBJ2-1	TGTGCCAGCAGCCAAGATAGGGCGAGCTCCTACAATGAGCAGTTCTTC	CASSQDRASSYNEQFF
many	TRBV4-1	TRBD2	TRBJ2-7	TGCGCCAGCAGCAAAGGGACTAGCTACTCCTACGAGCAGTACTTC	CASSKGTSYSYEQYF